These 20 T cell receptor beta chains were all obtained from the same sample, sequenced in a study of cytomegalovirus exposure and HLA in healthy donors. Use of 60 Vbeta and 13 Jbeta primers characterized the PCR. Here immunoSEQ multiplex PCR was the method, and the copy in TCRdb shows in-frame clones only, minus some. The repertoire includes around 280,000 clones, about 90% of them detected once, and about 2% sits in the top ten. The sequenced sample was PBMCs. Receptors originate from a woman between 18 and 30 years old in good health and CMV-seronegative.

The J gene is TRBJ2-7, the V gene TRBV6-5; TRBD2 might be the D (6 bases). The CDR3 is 15 residues long. Germline lookup yields CDR1 MNHEY and CDR2 SVGAGI. V lost 2 bases to trimming and J lost 3 bases, with 14 bases between them. CDR3: CASSYGPGLLYEQYF. The DNA for the CDR3 is TGTGCCAGCAGTTACGGCCCCGGACTACTCTACGAGCAGTACTTC.

V usage is TRBV7-3 and J usage is TRBJ1-5; no firm D call. Germline loops: CDR1 SGHTA, CDR2 FQGTGA. The CDR3 extends over 13 amino acids. Trimming stripped 0 bases from V and 6 bases from J, with 6 bases between. In DNA, the CDR3 is TGTGCCAGCAGCTTAACAGAGGGTCAGCCCCAGCATTTT. It specifies CASSLTEGQPQHF.

The gene calls are TRBV4-1 and TRBJ2-7, with D maybe TRBD1 (6 bases). This CDR3 region has 14 residues. Germline V lookup: CDR1 MGHRA, CDR2 YSYEKL. Trimming shortened V by 1 base and J by 3 bases, and 10 bases separated the two germline ends. In DNA, the CDR3 is TGCGCCAGCAGCCAAGTCCCCAGGGGCTACGAGCAGTACTTC. It specifies CASSQVPRGYEQYF.

This sequence joins TRBV9 and TRBJ1-3, with 10 bases identical to TRBD1. CDR3 length: 16 residues. Germline V CDR1 and CDR2: SGDLS, YYNGEE. V shed 4 bases and J 2 bases; nucleotides not matched to a gene: 6. CDR3 residues: CASSTPGTGAGNTIYF. The CDR3 bases are TGTGCCAGCAGCACGCCCGGGACAGGGGCTGGAAACACCATATATTTT.

This rearrangement joins TRBV9 to TRBJ2-7; a possible D gene is TRBD1 (5 bases). The CDR3 contains 13 residues. Germline V gene sequence: CDR1 SGDLS, CDR2 YYNGEE. V lost 3 bases to trimming and J lost 4 bases, with 11 bases between them. DNA of the CDR3: TGTGCCAGCAGCGACTCTCAGGGTTACGAGCAGTACTTC. It codes for CASSDSQGYEQYF. Full variable domain (rest looked up from reference TRBV9 and TRBJ2-7): DSGVTQTPKHLITATGQRVTLRCSPRSGDLSVYWYQQSLDQGLQFLIQYYNGEERAKGNILERFSAQQFPDLHSELNLSSLELGDSALYFCASSDSQGYEQYFGPGTRLTVT.

V and J are TRBV6-4 and TRBJ2-1; TRBD2 agrees at 11 bases. In germline, CDR1 is MRHNA, CDR2 SNTAGT. Trimming took 3 bases from V and 7 from J; bases not matched to a gene: 8. This CDR3 region has 16 residues. CDR3 protein: CASSEIAGGPSNEQFF. In DNA, the CDR3 is TGTGCCAGCAGTGAGATAGCGGGGGGGCCTTCAAATGAGCAGTTCTTC.

The J gene is TRBJ2-2, the V gene TRBV6-4; 10 positions match TRBD1. The CDR3 has 16 amino acids. The ends lost 5 bases at V and 5 bases at J; junction bases unmatched: 8. Germline values: CDR1 MRHNA, CDR2 SNTAGT. The CDR3 coding sequence is TGTGCCAGCAGTCTAGAGGGACAGGGGACAACCGGGGAGCTGTTTTTT. Translation: CASSLEGQGTTGELFF.

The chain employs TRBV27 and TRBJ1-2; D may be TRBD1 (6 bases). V was trimmed by 6 bases and J by 3 bases, leaving 17 bases between them. CDR1 is MNHEY, CDR2 SMNVEV, per germline (reference sequence). The CDR3 loop spans 15 amino acids. The CDR3 coding sequence is TGTGCCAGCAGCTCATCAGGGGCCGGGGACTATGGCTACACCTTC. This gives the protein CASSSSGAGDYGYTF.

A word on this clone: Germline and junction disagree at one end, which may indicate a read error. This sample also contains other DNA sequences that code for the same CDR3. The chain carries TRBV18 and TRBJ1-1; 9 nucleotides line up with TRBD1. This CDR3 comprises 13 residues. Germline V gives CDR1 KGHSH, CDR2 LQKENI. CDR3 sequence: CASDRDRVTEAFF. CDR3 bases: TGCGCCAGCGACCGGGACAGGGTCACTGAAGCTTTCTTT.

The V call is TRBV13, the J call TRBJ2-1; a possible D gene is TRBD2 (5 bases). V lost 6 bases and J 4 bases, leaving 16 bases between the germline ends. Germline CDR1 reads PRHDT; CDR2 reads FYEKMQ (reference sequence). The CDR3 has 15 amino acids. The CDR3 nucleotides read TGTGCCAGCAGTTTGCAAGTGAGGGCTTACAATGAGCAGTTCTTC. This translates into CASSLQVRAYNEQFF. Full variable domain (missing parts from reference TRBV13 and TRBJ2-1): AAGVIQSPRHLIKEKRETATLKCYPIPRHDTVYWYQQGPGQDPQFLISFYEKMQSDKGSIPDRFSAQQFSDYHSELNMSSLELGDSALYFCASSLQVRAYNEQFFGPGTRLTVL.

The V and J genes are TRBV30 and TRBJ2-7; D might be TRBD1 (5 bases). CDR1 GTSNPN and CDR2 SVGIG come from the germline V gene (reference sequence). V was clipped by 4 bases and J by 2 bases, with 12 bases between them. The CDR3 extends over 13 amino acids. Written as DNA, the CDR3 is TGTGCCTGGATAGCCAGGGAAACCTACGAGCAGTACTTC. Translation gives CAWIARETYEQYF.

The CDR3 loop reads CASSPTGNYGYTF. The CDR3 coding sequence is TGTGCCAGCAGCCCGACAGGGAACTATGGCTACACCTTC. The chain joins TRBV16 to TRBJ1-2; 7 bases match TRBD1. The CDR3 totals 13 residues. V shed 4 bases, J shed 2 bases, and the junction held 1 base outside the gene matches. Germline-derived CDR1 and CDR2 are KGHSY and FQNENV. Looking up the rest from reference TRBV16 and TRBJ1-2 gives the full variable domain: GEEVAQTPKHLVRGEGQKAKLYCAPIKGHSYVFWYQQVLKNEFKFLISFQNENVFDETGMPKERFSAKCLPNSPCSLEIQATKLEDSAVYFCASSPTGNYGYTFGSGTRLTVV.

The chain has TRBV10-3 and TRBJ2-7, with D perhaps matching TRBD2 (5 bases). The CDR3 is made up of 11 amino acids. The germline V and J ends were trimmed by 11 bases and 6 bases, with 14 bases remaining between them. Germline CDR1 and CDR2: ENHRY and SYGVKD. CDR3 bases: TGTGCCGGCGGGCCCGAGGCCGAGCAGTACTTC. Amino acids: CAGGPEAEQYF.

The V call is TRBV7-3, the J call TRBJ2-1, with 7 positions matching TRBD2. Germline trimming cut 5 bases from V and 6 bases from J; bases unmatched to any gene: 4. CDR1 and CDR2 from the germline V gene are SGHTA and FQGTGA. The CDR3 sequence is 13 residues long. The DNA for the CDR3 is TGTGCCAGCAGCCCAACGGGGGGCAATGAGCAGTTCTTC. Residues: CASSPTGGNEQFF.

V and J are TRBV6-6 and TRBJ1-4, with D hard to call. Germline CDR1 is MNHNY and CDR2 is SVGAGI (reference sequence). Trimming pared 0 bases from V and 8 bases from J, leaving 16 bases between. The CDR3 length is 16 residues. Here the CDR3 reads CASSYSAAAAGEKLFF. CDR3 DNA sequence: TGTGCCAGCAGTTACTCGGCGGCAGCGGCGGGGGAAAAACTGTTTTTT.

This clone has only a few counts. The V gene is TRBV30, the J gene TRBJ1-1; D is ambiguous. Trimming removed 6 bases from V and 1 base from J, with 6 bases in between. The CDR3 is made up of 11 amino acids. The germline V gene encodes CDR1 GTSNPN and CDR2 SVGIG (reference sequence). In nucleotides, the CDR3 is TGTGCCTGCTCTAAGAACACTGAAGCTTTCTTT. Translating it yields CACSKNTEAFF.

The chain combines TRBV6-1 with TRBJ1-6; 10 nucleotides agree with TRBD1. Trimming took 4 bases from V and 10 from J; bases not matched to a gene: 10. Germline lookup yields CDR1 MNHNS and CDR2 SASEGT. This CDR3 region has 16 residues. The CDR3 DNA reads TGTGCCAGCAGTGGGACAGGGGGTGCCGTGGGATCACCCCTCCACTTT. This sequence encodes CASSGTGGAVGSPLHF.

Details on this clone: Other DNA sequences in this specimen translate into the identical CDR3. CDR3 region: CTSSLSEGTGHSYNSPLHF. The CDR3 DNA reads TGCACCAGCAGCCTAAGCGAAGGAACAGGACACTCCTATAATTCACCCCTCCACTTT. The V and J genes are TRBV1 and TRBJ1-6; the listed D gene, TRBD1, was not tested against the DNA. TRBV1 is marked as a pseudogene. The CDR3 totals 19 residues.

The rearrangement links TRBV5-1 to TRBJ2-1; D is uncertain. The CDR3 contains 14 residues. CDR1 and CDR2 from the germline V gene are SGHRS and YFSETQ. Trimming took 4 bases from V and 0 from J, leaving 8 bases between them. CDR3 coding DNA: TGCGCCAGCAGCGCGAAAAGCTCCTACAATGAGCAGTTCTTC. This translates into CASSAKSSYNEQFF.

This clone was detected only once. This chain uses TRBV7-9 with TRBJ2-2; TRBD2 agrees at 9 bases. This CDR3 is built from 18 residues. The germline V gene has CDR1 SEHNR and CDR2 FQNEAQ (reference sequence). V lost 4 bases and J lost 2; bases outside the gene matches: 11. The CDR3 loop is CASSSRVAGALNTGELFF. The CDR3 DNA sequence: TGTGCCAGCAGCTCCCGGGTAGCGGGGGCCCTCAACACCGGGGAGCTGTTTTTT.